The rows below give T cell receptor beta chains drawn from one sample of a study of blood T cell repertoires in COVID-19. Profiled with immunoSEQ multiplex PCR; TCRdb holds only in-frame clones, not every one. The sample yields more than 250,000 clones, 85% to 90% seen once. Sequenced sample: peripheral blood. These receptors were obtained from a woman aged 45-65 years with COVID-19, enrolled during active disease. Each CDR3 is given with its conserved first and last residue. Fields, in order: J gene, D gene, clone size, V gene, CDR3 protein. A D gene is named only where the DNA matches it firmly. A row's size may be missing; if present it is once, few, many or a size class.

j_call: TRBJ1-2; d_call: NA; clone_size: NA; v_call: TRBV2; cdr3_aa: CASYSQGNRGGYTF
j_call: TRBJ2-3; d_call: NA; clone_size: NA; v_call: TRBV9; cdr3_aa: CASSVETGMVLGTDTQYF
j_call: TRBJ2-1; d_call: NA; clone_size: once; v_call: TRBV30; cdr3_aa: CAWGDFGNEQFF
j_call: TRBJ2-1; d_call: TRBD2; clone_size: NA; v_call: TRBV23-1; cdr3_aa: CASSQLNSGRGSYNEQFF
j_call: TRBJ2-1; d_call: NA; clone_size: once; v_call: TRBV5-4; cdr3_aa: CASSLAATPVNTNEQFF
j_call: TRBJ1-1; d_call: NA; clone_size: NA; v_call: TRBV10-3; cdr3_aa: CAISEDLNTEAFF
j_call: TRBJ1-4; d_call: TRBD1; clone_size: NA; v_call: TRBV7-8; cdr3_aa: CASNAGDRLNEKLFF
j_call: TRBJ2-2; d_call: NA; clone_size: NA; v_call: TRBV5-8; cdr3_aa: CASSAYRVAAQTGELFF
j_call: TRBJ1-1; d_call: TRBD1; clone_size: NA; v_call: TRBV5-1; cdr3_aa: CASSGHRDRASVNTEAFF
j_call: TRBJ1-2; d_call: NA; clone_size: NA; v_call: TRBV6-5; cdr3_aa: CASSYSSAGRGIGYTF
j_call: TRBJ2-7; d_call: NA; clone_size: NA; v_call: TRBV14; cdr3_aa: CASSPPGIPGRREQYF
j_call: TRBJ2-5; d_call: NA; clone_size: NA; v_call: TRBV30; cdr3_aa: CAWSVGGHLGETQYF
j_call: TRBJ2-3; d_call: TRBD2; clone_size: NA; v_call: TRBV15; cdr3_aa: CATSKTSGVSTDTQYF
j_call: TRBJ2-4; d_call: TRBD2; clone_size: NA; v_call: TRBV29-1; cdr3_aa: CSVLSGGLAGNIQYF
j_call: TRBJ1-2; d_call: TRBD1; clone_size: once; v_call: TRBV28; cdr3_aa: CASSQDRGTYNYGYTF
j_call: TRBJ1-2; d_call: NA; clone_size: NA; v_call: TRBV28; cdr3_aa: CASKRGGGNYGYTF
j_call: TRBJ2-7; d_call: NA; clone_size: NA; v_call: TRBV5-1; cdr3_aa: CASSFWKTTGASSYEQYF
j_call: TRBJ1-1; d_call: TRBD1; clone_size: NA; v_call: TRBV15; cdr3_aa: CATSRDGQALNTEAFF
j_call: TRBJ2-2; d_call: NA; clone_size: NA; v_call: TRBV5-4; cdr3_aa: CASSLGAGATGELFF
j_call: TRBJ2-1; d_call: NA; clone_size: few; v_call: TRBV3-1/TRBV3-2; cdr3_aa: CASSLQVGTAAYNEQFF
j_call: TRBJ2-7; d_call: NA; clone_size: few; v_call: TRBV2; cdr3_aa: CASGGDSSSYEQYF
j_call: TRBJ2-7; d_call: NA; clone_size: NA; v_call: TRBV12-5; cdr3_aa: CASGLVGGHSYEQYF
j_call: TRBJ1-5; d_call: TRBD1; clone_size: NA; v_call: TRBV7-9; cdr3_aa: CASKRQGSNQPQHF
j_call: TRBJ1-5; d_call: NA; clone_size: NA; v_call: TRBV20-1; cdr3_aa: CSASPGYGRQPQHF
j_call: TRBJ2-1; d_call: TRBD2; clone_size: NA; v_call: TRBV2; cdr3_aa: CASSELSGSHNEQFF
j_call: TRBJ1-1; d_call: NA; clone_size: NA; v_call: TRBV12-3/TRBV12-4; cdr3_aa: CASTKFTEAFF
j_call: TRBJ2-2; d_call: TRBD2; clone_size: NA; v_call: TRBV7-2; cdr3_aa: CASIPTLAGEHTTGELFF
j_call: TRBJ1-1; d_call: TRBD1; clone_size: NA; v_call: TRBV24-1; cdr3_aa: CATSDPSGGTEAFF
j_call: TRBJ2-3; d_call: TRBD2; clone_size: few; v_call: TRBV11-2; cdr3_aa: CASSSVYSGRDTQYF
j_call: TRBJ1-2; d_call: NA; clone_size: NA; v_call: TRBV27; cdr3_aa: CASRPQGSLYGYTF